This passage covers 2 T cell receptor beta chains from one sample sequenced in a study of T cell changes during pregnancy in multiple sclerosis. The repertoire was sequenced with immunoSEQ multiplex PCR; TCRdb's copy has only in-frame clones and lacks some. Among approximately 51,000 clones listed, 93% were seen once. The material was peripheral blood, obtained in the second trimester of pregnancy. These receptors were collected from a female donor with multiple sclerosis, enrolled in a pregnancy study.

This clone was counted a single time. The genes are TRBV5-1 and TRBJ2-1; TRBD2 matches 13 bases. CDR3 length equals 19 residues. In germline, CDR1 is SGHRS, CDR2 YFSETQ. V lost 1 base to trimming and J lost 7 bases; unmatched junction nucleotides: 14. CDR3 coding DNA: TGCGCCAGCAGCTTGTCGCTCGGGGGCGGACTAGCGGGAGTTAATGAGCAGTTCTTC. Translated, it gives CASSLSLGGGLAGVNEQFF.

The rearrangement joins TRBV4-3 to TRBJ2-3, with TRBD2 identical over 9 bases. This CDR3 spans 16 amino acids. J gave up 3 bases and V 1 base, and 5 bases lay outside the gene matches. The germline V gene has CDR1 LGHNA and CDR2 YSLEER. CDR3 in DNA: TGCGCCAGCAGCCAAGGCGGTAGCGGGAGTACAGATACGCAGTATTTT. Its protein is CASSQGGSGSTDTQYF.